The clone carrying this TCR beta chain came up many times. Its antigen remains unknown. TCR beta CDR3 sequences were amplified from RNA transcripts. First-round RT-PCR with HTBI primers amplified the TCR CDR3 region. TCRdb reanalysed the multiplex PCR reads using MiXCR and keeps one entry per CDR3 protein. The table shows 300,000 to 400,000 distinct CDR3 sequences, with roughly a fifth occurring only once. Pregnant or lactating patients were excluded, as were those with uncontrolled infection or other autoimmune disease. The study based diagnoses on clinical symptoms, serum thyroxine and TRAb, thyroid ultrasound and orbital computed tomography. The data originate from a study of T cells in Graves' hyperthyroidism and ophthalmopathy. About the research overall: The blood sample was taken at first diagnosis, before treatment began. Whole-study findings and limits: Blood also held most thyroid clonotypes expanded beyond 0.001.

V was pared by 5 bases and J by 7 bases, with 7 bases of the junction left unmatched. Germline CDR1 is DFQATT and CDR2 is SNEGSKA (reference sequence). The CDR3 has 13 residues. The clonotype was recovered from a woman aged 50 to 60 with Graves' hyperthyroidism. The sequencing sample was made of blood. V is TRBV20-1 and J is TRBJ2-1, with 8 bases identical to TRBD1. CDR3 in amino acids: CSAWRQGQNEQFF. CDR3 in DNA: TGCAGTGCTTGGCGACAGGGGCAAAATGAGCAGTTCTTC.